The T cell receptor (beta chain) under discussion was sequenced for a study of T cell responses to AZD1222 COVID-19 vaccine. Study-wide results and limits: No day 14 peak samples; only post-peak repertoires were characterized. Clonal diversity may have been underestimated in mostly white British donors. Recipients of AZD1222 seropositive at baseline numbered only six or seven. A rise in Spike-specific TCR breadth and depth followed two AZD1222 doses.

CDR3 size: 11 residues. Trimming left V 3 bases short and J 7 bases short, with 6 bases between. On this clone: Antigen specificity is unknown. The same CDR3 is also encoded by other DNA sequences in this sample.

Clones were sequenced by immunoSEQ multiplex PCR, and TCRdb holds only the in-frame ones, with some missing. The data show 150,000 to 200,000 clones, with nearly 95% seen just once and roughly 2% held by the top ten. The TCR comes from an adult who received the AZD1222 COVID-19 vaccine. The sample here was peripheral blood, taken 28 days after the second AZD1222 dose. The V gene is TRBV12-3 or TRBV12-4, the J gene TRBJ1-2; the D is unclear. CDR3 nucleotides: TGTGCCAGCAGTTTTCGGGGTGGCTACACCTTC. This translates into CASSFRGGYTF.